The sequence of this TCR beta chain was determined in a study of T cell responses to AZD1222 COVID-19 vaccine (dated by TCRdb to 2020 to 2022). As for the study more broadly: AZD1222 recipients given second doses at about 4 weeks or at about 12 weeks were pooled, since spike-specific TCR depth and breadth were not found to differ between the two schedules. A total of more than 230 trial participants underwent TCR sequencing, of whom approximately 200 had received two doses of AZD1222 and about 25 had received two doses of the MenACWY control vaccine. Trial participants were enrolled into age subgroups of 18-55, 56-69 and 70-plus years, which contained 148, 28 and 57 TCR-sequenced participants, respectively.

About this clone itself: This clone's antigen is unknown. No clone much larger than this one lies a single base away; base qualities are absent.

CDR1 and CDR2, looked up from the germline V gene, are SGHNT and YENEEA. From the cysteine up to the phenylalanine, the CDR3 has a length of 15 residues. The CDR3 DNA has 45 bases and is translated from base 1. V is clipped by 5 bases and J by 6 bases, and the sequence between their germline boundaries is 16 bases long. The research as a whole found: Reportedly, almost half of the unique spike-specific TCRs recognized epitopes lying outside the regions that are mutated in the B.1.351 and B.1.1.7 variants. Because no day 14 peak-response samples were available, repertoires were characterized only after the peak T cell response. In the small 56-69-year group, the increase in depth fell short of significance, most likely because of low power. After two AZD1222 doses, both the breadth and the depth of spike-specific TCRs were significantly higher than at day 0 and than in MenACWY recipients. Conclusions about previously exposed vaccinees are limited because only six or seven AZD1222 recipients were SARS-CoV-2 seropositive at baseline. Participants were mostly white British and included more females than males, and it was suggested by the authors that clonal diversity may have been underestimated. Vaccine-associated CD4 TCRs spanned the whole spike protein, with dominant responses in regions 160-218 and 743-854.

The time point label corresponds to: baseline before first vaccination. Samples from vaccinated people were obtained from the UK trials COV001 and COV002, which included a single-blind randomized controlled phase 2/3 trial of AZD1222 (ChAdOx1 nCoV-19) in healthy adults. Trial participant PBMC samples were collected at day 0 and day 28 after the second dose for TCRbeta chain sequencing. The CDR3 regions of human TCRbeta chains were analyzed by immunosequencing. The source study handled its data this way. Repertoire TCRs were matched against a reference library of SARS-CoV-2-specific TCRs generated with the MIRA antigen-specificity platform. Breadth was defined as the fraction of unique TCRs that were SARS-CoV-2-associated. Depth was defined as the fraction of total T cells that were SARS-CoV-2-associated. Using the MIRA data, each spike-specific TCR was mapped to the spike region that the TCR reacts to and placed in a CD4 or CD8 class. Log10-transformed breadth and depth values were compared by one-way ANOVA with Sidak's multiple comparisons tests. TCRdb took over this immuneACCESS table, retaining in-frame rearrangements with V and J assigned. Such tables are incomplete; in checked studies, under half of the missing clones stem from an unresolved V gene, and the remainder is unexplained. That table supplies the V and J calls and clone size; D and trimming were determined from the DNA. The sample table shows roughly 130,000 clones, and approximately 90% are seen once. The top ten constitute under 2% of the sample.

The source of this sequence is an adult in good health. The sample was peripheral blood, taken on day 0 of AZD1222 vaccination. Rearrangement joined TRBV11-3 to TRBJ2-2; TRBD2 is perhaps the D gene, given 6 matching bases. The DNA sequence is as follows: TGTGCCAGCAGCGACCCCACTCCGGGGGCCGGGGAGCTGTTTTTT. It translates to CASSDPTPGAGELFF.